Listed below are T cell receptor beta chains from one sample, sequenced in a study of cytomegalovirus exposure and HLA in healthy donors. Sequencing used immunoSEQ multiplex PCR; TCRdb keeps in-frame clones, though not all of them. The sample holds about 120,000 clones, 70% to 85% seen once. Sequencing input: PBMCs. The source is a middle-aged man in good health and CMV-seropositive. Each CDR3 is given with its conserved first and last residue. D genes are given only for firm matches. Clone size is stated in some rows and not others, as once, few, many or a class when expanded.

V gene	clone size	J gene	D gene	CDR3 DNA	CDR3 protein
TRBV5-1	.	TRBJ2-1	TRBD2	TGCGCCAGCAGAAGACTAGCGGAGTCCTACAATGAGCAGTTCTTC	CASRRLAESYNEQFF
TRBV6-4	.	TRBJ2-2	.	TGTGCCAGCTCCACAGAGAACACCGGGGAGCTGTTTTTT	CASSTENTGELFF
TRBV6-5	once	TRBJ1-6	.	TGTGCCAGCAGAACGGGACTTTTTCATAATTCACCCCTCCACTTT	CASRTGLFHNSPLHF
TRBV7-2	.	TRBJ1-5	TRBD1	TGTGCCAGCAGCTTGGGACAGGGGTTGGGTCAGCCCCAGCATTTT	CASSLGQGLGQPQHF
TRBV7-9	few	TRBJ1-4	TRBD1	TGTGCCAGCAGCTTAGAGCAGGGGGCATCGTCTAATGAAAAACTGTTTTTT	CASSLEQGASSNEKLFF
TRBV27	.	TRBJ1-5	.	TGTGCCAGCAGTACACAGTATAGCAATCAGCCCCAGCATTTT	CASSTQYSNQPQHF
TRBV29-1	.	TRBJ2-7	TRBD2	TGCAGCGGGCTGGGACTAGCGGGGGGAGAGCAGTACTTC	CSGLGLAGGEQYF
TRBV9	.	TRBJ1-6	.	TGTGCCAGCAGCTTGAGACACATTAATTCACCCCTCCACTTT	CASSLRHINSPLHF
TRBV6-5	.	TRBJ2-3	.	TGTGCCAGCAGGGCTAGCCTTACAGATACGCAGTATTTT	CASRASLTDTQYF
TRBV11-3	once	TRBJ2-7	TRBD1	TGTGCCAGCAGCCGAGGGGACAGGGGATTGCACGAGCAGTACTTC	CASSRGDRGLHEQYF
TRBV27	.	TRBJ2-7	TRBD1	TGTGCCAGCAGTCGGGACAGGGCTTCCTACGAGCAGTACTTC	CASSRDRASYEQYF
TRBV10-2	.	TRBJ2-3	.	TGCGCCAGCAGTGCCTGGGACACCACAGATACGCAGTATTTT	CASSAWDTTDTQYF
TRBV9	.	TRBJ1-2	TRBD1	TGTGCCAGCAGCGGCCGGGACAGGGATACTTTTAACTATGGCTACACCTTC	CASSGRDRDTFNYGYTF
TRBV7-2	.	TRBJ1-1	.	TGTGCCAGCAGCTTAATCAGGGAAGCTGAAGCTTTCTTT	CASSLIREAEAFF
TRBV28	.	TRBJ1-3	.	TGTGCCAGCATTCGGACAGCTTCTGGAAACACCATATATTTT	CASIRTASGNTIYF
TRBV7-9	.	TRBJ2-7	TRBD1	TGTGCCAGCAGCTTACGAAACCCCGGGACAGGTTACGAGCAGTACTTC	CASSLRNPGTGYEQYF
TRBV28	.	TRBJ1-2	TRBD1	TGTGCCAGCAGCGAACAGGGGGCGGGCTACACCTTC	CASSEQGAGYTF
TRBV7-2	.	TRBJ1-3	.	TGTGCCAGCAGCCACATAGCTCGGGACTCTGGAAACACCATATATTTT	CASSHIARDSGNTIYF
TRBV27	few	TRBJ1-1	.	TGTGCCAGCACGGGGTGGGGGGGCACTGAAGCTTTCTTT	CASTGWGGTEAFF
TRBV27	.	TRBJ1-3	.	TGTGCCAGCAGTTTATCGGCGGGTTTTGGAAACACCATATATTTT	CASSLSAGFGNTIYF
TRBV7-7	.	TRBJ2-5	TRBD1	TGTGCTAGCAGCTTAGGGACAGGGGGCCAGGAGACCCAGTACTTC	CASSLGTGGQETQYF
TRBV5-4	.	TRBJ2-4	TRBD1	TGTGCCAGCACCGAAGGGACAGGGGGGGCCAAAAACATTCAGTACTTC	CASTEGTGGAKNIQYF
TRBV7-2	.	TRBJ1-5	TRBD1	TGTGCCAGCAGCTTACGACAGGGGGGTCAGCCCCAGCATTTT	CASSLRQGGQPQHF
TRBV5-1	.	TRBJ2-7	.	TGCGCCAGCAGCTTGGGTCTGGGGGCGAGCGAGCAGTACTTC	CASSLGLGASEQYF
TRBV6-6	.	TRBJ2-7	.	TGTGCCAGCAGTTACTCGAAGCGCTACGAGCAGTACTTC	CASSYSKRYEQYF
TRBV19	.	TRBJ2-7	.	TGTGCCAGTAGTATCCGTCGGGATTTCGAGCAGTACTTC	CASSIRRDFEQYF
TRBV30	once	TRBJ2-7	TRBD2	TGTGCCTGGAAGGAAACTAGCGCGGGCTACGAGCAGTACTTC	CAWKETSAGYEQYF
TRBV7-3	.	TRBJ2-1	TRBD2	TGTGCCAGCAGCCCCGGTAGGGGCGGGGGCTCCTACAATGAGCAGTTCTTC	CASSPGRGGGSYNEQFF
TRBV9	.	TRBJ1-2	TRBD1	TGTGCCAGCACCGAGGGACAGAGATATGGCTACACCTTC	CASTEGQRYGYTF
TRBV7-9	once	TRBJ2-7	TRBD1	TGTGCCAGCAGCTCCCACCGGGACAGGTGGGAGGACGAGCAGTACTTC	CASSSHRDRWEDEQYF
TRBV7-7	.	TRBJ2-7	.	TGTGCTAGCAGCCCTTCGACAGCCGACTCCTACGAGCAGTACTTC	CASSPSTADSYEQYF
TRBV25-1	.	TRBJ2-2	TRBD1	TGTGCCAGCAAGTCCGATAGACAGGGCACGAACACCGGGGAGCTGTTTTTT	CASKSDRQGTNTGELFF
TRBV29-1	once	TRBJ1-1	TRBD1	TGCAGCGCTATGGGACAGGGGGCGAACACTGAAGCTTTCTTT	CSAMGQGANTEAFF
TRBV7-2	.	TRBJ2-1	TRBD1	TGTGCCAGCAGCTTATGGGGACAGGGGAATGAGCAGTTCTTC	CASSLWGQGNEQFF
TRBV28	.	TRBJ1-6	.	TGTGCCAGCAGTTTATCTCAGGGGCGGTATTCACCCCTCCACTTT	CASSLSQGRYSPLHF
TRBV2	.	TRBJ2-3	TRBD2	TGTGCCAGCAGTCCTGGACTAGCGGGGAACACAGATACGCAGTATTTT	CASSPGLAGNTDTQYF
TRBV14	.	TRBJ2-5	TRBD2	TGTGCCAGCAGCCAGGCGGGACTAGCACGCGAGACCCAGTACTTC	CASSQAGLARETQYF
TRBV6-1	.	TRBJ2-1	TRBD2	TGTGCCAGCAGTGAGGCGGGGGGGTTTTACAATGAGCAGTTCTTC	CASSEAGGFYNEQFF
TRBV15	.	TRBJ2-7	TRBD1	TGTGCCACCAGCAGGGAACAGGGGGCAGTTGACGAGCAGTACTTC	CATSREQGAVDEQYF
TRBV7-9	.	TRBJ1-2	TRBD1	TGTTCCAGCAGCTTAGTAATAGAACAGGGGCGAAACTATGGCTACACCTTC	CSSSLVIEQGRNYGYTF
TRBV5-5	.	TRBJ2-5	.	TGTGCCAGCAGCTTGGGGGGGGGCCGGGAAGAGACCCAGTACTTC	CASSLGGGREETQYF
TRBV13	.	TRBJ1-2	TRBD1	TGTGCCAGCAGCCCACGACAGGGCTACTATGGCTACACCTTC	CASSPRQGYYGYTF
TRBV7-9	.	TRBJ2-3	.	TGTGCCAGCAGCCAAGCTTGGGGGGACGGCCCAACTAGCACAGATACGCAGTATTTT	CASSQAWGDGPTSTDTQYF
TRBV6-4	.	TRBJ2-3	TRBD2	TGTGCCAGCAGTGACTCACCGACTAGCGGGGGGACCTTTGACACAGATACGCAGTATTTT	CASSDSPTSGGTFDTDTQYF
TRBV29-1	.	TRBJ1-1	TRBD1	TGCAGCGTCCGAGACAGGGGGAGCACTGAAGCTTTCTTT	CSVRDRGSTEAFF
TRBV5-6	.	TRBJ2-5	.	TGTGCCAGCAGCTTTTCTTTCGGCCAAGAGACCCAGTACTTC	CASSFSFGQETQYF
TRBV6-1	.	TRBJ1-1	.	TGTGCCAGCAGTGAAAGCGGGGGCGAGACTGAAGCTTTCTTT	CASSESGGETEAFF
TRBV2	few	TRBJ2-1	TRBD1	TGTGCCAGCAAGGGGACAGGCTACAATGAGCAGTTCTTC	CASKGTGYNEQFF
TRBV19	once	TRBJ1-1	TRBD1	TGTGCCAGTAGTCCCGACAGGGGATGGACTGAAGCTTTCTTT	CASSPDRGWTEAFF
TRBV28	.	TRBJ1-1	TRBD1	TGTGCCAGCCTTACCCCGCGTCGACGGACAGGGCTGAACACTGAAGCTTTCTTT	CASLTPRRRTGLNTEAFF
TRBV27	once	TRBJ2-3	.	TGTGCCAGCAGTTTCCAACTAGCATCAGATACGCAGTATTTT	CASSFQLASDTQYF
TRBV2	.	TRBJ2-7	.	TGTGCCAGGAGCAGGGTGCAGAGCTCCTACGAGCAGTACTTC	CARSRVQSSYEQYF
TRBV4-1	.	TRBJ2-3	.	TGCGCCAGCAGCTATACAAGCACAGATACGCAGTATTTT	CASSYTSTDTQYF